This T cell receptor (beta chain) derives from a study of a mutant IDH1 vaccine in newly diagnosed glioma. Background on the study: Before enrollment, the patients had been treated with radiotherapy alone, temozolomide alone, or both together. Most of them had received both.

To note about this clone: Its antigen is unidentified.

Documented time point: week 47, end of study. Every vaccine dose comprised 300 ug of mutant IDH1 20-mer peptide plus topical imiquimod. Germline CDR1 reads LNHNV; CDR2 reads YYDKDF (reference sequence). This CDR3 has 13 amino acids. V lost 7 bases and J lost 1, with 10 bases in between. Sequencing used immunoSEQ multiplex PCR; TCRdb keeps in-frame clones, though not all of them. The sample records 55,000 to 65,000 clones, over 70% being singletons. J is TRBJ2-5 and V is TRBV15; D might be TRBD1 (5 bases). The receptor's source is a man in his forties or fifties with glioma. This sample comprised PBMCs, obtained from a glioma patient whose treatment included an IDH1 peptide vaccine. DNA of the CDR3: TGTGCCACCAACCCCGACAGCCAAGAGACCCAGTACTTC. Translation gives CATNPDSQETQYF.